The TCR beta chain described here comes from a study of identical twins. CDR1 is DFQATT, CDR2 SNEGSKA, per germline (reference sequence). The V gene lost 2 bases and the J gene lost 0 bases, with 12 bases spanning the gap. The CDR3 is 15 amino acids. MiXCR, applied by TCRdb to the 5' RACE reads, yields one record per CDR3 protein. The repertoire holds roughly 1.6 million distinct CDR3 sequences, with less than 40% as singletons. The receptor comes from a newborn girl in good health. The chain combines TRBV20-1 with TRBJ2-3; D remains ambiguous. The sample comprised cord blood. In DNA form, the CDR3 reads TGCAGTGCTAGATGGGCCGGAACTAGCACAGATACGCAGTATTTT. Translation gives CSARWAGTSTDTQYF.